The 10 T cell receptor beta chains listed next were all sequenced from one sample in a study of blood T cell repertoires in COVID-19. TCRdb's copy holds only in-frame clones and misses some; the assay was immunoSEQ multiplex PCR. The sample includes about 200,000 clones, approximately 86% of them seen just once. Sequencing was carried out using peripheral blood. The receptors originated from a man in his 60s with acute or convalescent COVID-19.

This chain uses TRBV20-1 with TRBJ1-4; perhaps TRBD1 as D (5 bases). Germline CDR1 DFQATT, CDR2 SNEGSKA (reference sequence). V was shortened by 3 bases and J by 3 bases, with 11 bases between the two germline ends. The CDR3 has 14 residues. CDR3 sequence reads: CSASRGTANEKLFF. CDR3 nucleotide sequence: TGCAGTGCTAGTCGGGGGACGGCTAATGAAAAACTGTTTTTT.

This sequence joins TRBV29-1 and TRBJ1-4; D is possibly TRBD1 (6 bases). This CDR3 comprises 15 residues. Germline lookup yields CDR1 SQVTM and CDR2 ANQGSEA. V was shortened by 4 bases and J by 4 bases, with 16 bases between the two germline ends. DNA of the CDR3: TGCAGCGTTGTGCGGTCAGGGGCGGATAATGAAAAACTGTTTTTT. Translating it yields CSVVRSGADNEKLFF. Together with reference TRBV29-1 and TRBJ1-4, the CDR3 gives the full variable domain: SAVISQKPSRDICQRGTSLTIQCQVDSQVTMMFWYRQQPGQSLTLIATANQGSEATYESGFVIDKFPISRPNLTFSTLTVSNMSPEDSSIYLCSVVRSGADNEKLFFGSGTQLSVL.

The gene calls are TRBV4-2 and TRBJ2-7; D perhaps matches TRBD1 (5 bases). Trimming left V 6 bases short and J 4 bases short, with 19 bases between. This CDR3 is 15 amino acids long. Germline values: CDR1 LGHNA, CDR2 YNFKEQ. The CDR3 loop is CASRQAPQGGYEQYF. The CDR3 nucleotides are TGTGCCAGCAGGCAGGCCCCGCAGGGTGGATACGAGCAGTACTTC.

CDR3 sequence: CASSTSQGAQPQHF. In nucleotides, the CDR3 is TGTGCCAGTAGTACGTCCCAGGGGGCTCAGCCCCAGCATTTT. This chain links TRBV19 with TRBJ1-5; 8 nucleotides line up with TRBD1. V shed 4 bases, J shed 6 bases, and the junction held 5 bases outside the gene matches. This CDR3 region has 14 residues. Germline CDR1 reads LNHDA; CDR2 reads SQIVND (reference sequence).

V usage is TRBV7-9 and J usage is TRBJ2-3; 8 bases align to TRBD2. The ends lost 4 bases at V and 6 bases at J; junction bases unmatched: 12. Germline lookup yields CDR1 SEHNR and CDR2 FQNEAQ (reference sequence). This CDR3 contains 16 residues. CDR3 sequence: CASSSSTGGYLDTQYF. The CDR3 region has the DNA TGTGCCAGCAGCTCCTCTACGGGGGGGTATTTGGATACGCAGTATTTT.

The CDR3 nucleotides read TGTGCCAGCAGTTACGCGAATAACTATGGCTACACCTTC. Encoded protein: CASSYANNYGYTF. V gene TRBV6-5 combines with J gene TRBJ1-2, with D unclear. This CDR3 has 13 amino acids. Germline V gene sequence: CDR1 MNHEY, CDR2 SVGAGI. Trimming removed 2 bases at V and 1 base at J, with 5 bases between.

This clone was seen just once. V gene TRBV6-5 combines with J gene TRBJ1-2, with D unclear. Germline V gives CDR1 MNHEY, CDR2 SVGAGI. V was shortened by 2 bases and J by 3 bases, with 13 bases between the two germline ends. The CDR3 is 15 amino acids. The CDR3 spells CASSYNRHNDYGYTF. The CDR3 DNA reads TGTGCCAGCAGTTACAACAGACATAATGACTATGGCTACACCTTC.

The rearrangement links TRBV28 to TRBJ1-2; TRBD1 aligns across 8 bases. Germline trimming cut 2 bases from V and 8 bases from J; bases unmatched to any gene: 10. The CDR3 loop spans 15 amino acids. Germline V lookup: CDR1 MDHEN, CDR2 SYDVKM. CDR3 residues: CASSLITGGMNGYTF. In DNA form, the CDR3 reads TGTGCCAGCAGTTTAATAACAGGGGGTATGAACGGCTACACCTTC.

This clone appeared once. This chain connects TRBV19 to TRBJ1-3; 7 bases agree with TRBD1. Unmatched junction bases numbered 12, after V lost 5 bases and J lost 5 bases. The CDR3 contains 16 residues. In germline, CDR1 is LNHDA, CDR2 SQIVND (reference sequence). Here the CDR3 reads CASSSNRDSRRNTIYF. The CDR3, as DNA: TGTGCCAGTAGTTCCAACCGGGACAGCAGGAGAAACACCATATATTTT.

The chain carries TRBV6-2 or TRBV6-3 and TRBJ2-3; TRBD2 matches at 7 bases. The junction had 8 bases not matched to a gene; V was cut back by 2 bases and J by 6 bases. The CDR3 has 15 amino acids. The V gene's germline CDR1 is MNHEY and CDR2 SVGEGT. CDR3 nucleotide sequence: TGTGCCAGCAGTTACGGGACTACAAGGCATGATACGCAGTATTTT. It codes for CASSYGTTRHDTQYF.